This paragraph reports one TCR beta chain. How the authors handled the data: From reference gene primer amplification, estimates of nucleated cell counts were derived. Here immunoSEQ multiplex PCR was the method, and the copy in TCRdb shows in-frame clones only, minus some. Clone size and V and J calls were adopted from that table, with D and trimming inferred from the DNA. The sample has approximately 170,000 clones; roughly 88% are singletons. The data are from a study of blood T cell repertoires in COVID-19. As for the study in general: Material from acute and convalescent COVID-19 was sourced from the United States, Italy and Spain.

Seattle researchers signed up patients amid active infection and tracked them longitudinally. CDR1 and CDR2 (germline): SGHVS, FQNEAQ. Trimming pared 5 bases from V and 6 bases from J, leaving 19 bases between. This CDR3 is 15 amino acids long. Sample: peripheral blood. The sequence derives from a man older than 75 with COVID-19, enrolled during active disease. The rearrangement links TRBV7-8 to TRBJ1-1, with D possibly being TRBD1 (6 bases). The CDR3 here is CASSVRIGAGAEAFF. In nucleotides, the CDR3 is TGTGCCAGCAGCGTTCGGATAGGGGCAGGGGCTGAAGCTTTCTTT.